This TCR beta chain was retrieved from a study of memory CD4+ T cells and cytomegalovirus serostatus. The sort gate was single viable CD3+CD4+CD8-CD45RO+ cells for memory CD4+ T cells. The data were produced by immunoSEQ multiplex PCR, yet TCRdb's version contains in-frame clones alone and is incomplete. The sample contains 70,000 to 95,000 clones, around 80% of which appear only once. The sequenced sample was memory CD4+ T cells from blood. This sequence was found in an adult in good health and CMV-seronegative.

CDR3 in amino acids: CASSVASVNTEAFF. The DNA of the CDR3 is TGTGCCAGCAGCGTAGCCTCCGTGAACACTGAAGCTTTCTTT. V usage is TRBV9 and J usage is TRBJ1-1; no reliable D call. Per germline, CDR1 SGDLS and CDR2 YYNGEE. This CDR3 has 14 residues. Trimming stripped 0 bases from V and 0 bases from J, with 6 bases between.